This record concerns one T cell receptor (beta chain) sequence. Its specificity is not known. Sequencing relied on immunoSEQ assay v3.0, run at survey level. Sequencing was performed with immunoSEQ multiplex PCR; in TCRdb, only in-frame clones are kept and a portion is missing. Of 25,000 to 30,000 clones listed, around 90% are singletons. The source of the sample is a study of long-term antiretroviral therapy in people with HIV. Trimming removed 0 bases from V and 4 bases from J, with 10 bases in between. The CDR3 length is 15 residues. Germline CDR1 and CDR2: SGHNT and YYREEE (reference sequence). Study-wide results and caveats: Clonal populations expanded prior to ART predominated within the repertoire at all time points. ART adherence, viral resistance and therapy changes were undocumented.

Specimen: unsorted PBMCs, collected just over 5 years after starting antiretroviral therapy. V gene TRBV5-4 combines with J gene TRBJ2-2; D uncertain. The origin of this receptor is a woman aged 35 to 49 with HIV. This chain's CDR3 is CASSLGSTGTGELFF. CDR3 coding DNA: TGTGCCAGCAGCTTGGGCTCCACGGGCACCGGGGAGCTGTTTTTT.